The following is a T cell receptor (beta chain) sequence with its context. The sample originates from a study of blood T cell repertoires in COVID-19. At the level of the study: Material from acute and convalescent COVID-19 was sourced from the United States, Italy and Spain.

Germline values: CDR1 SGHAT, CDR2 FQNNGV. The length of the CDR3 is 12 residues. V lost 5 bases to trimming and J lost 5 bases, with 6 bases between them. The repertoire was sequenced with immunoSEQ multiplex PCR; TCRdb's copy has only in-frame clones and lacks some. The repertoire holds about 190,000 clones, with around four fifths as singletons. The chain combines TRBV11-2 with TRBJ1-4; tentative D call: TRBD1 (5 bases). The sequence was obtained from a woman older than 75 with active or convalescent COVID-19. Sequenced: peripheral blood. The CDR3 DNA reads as TGTGCCAGCAGCGGGGCGAATGAAAAACTGTTTTTT. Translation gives CASSGANEKLFF.